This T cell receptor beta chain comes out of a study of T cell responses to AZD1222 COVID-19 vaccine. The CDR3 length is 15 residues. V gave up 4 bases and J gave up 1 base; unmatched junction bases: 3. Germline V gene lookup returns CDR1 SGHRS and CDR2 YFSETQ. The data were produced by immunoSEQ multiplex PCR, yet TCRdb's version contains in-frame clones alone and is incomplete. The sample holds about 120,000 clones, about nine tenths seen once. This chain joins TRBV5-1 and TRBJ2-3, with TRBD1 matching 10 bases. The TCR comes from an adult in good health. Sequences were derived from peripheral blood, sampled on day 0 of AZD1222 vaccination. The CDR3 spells CASSPDRGRTDTQYF. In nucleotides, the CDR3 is TGCGCCAGCAGCCCAGACAGGGGGCGCACAGATACGCAGTATTTT. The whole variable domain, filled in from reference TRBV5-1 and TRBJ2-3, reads KAGVTQTPRYLIKTRGQQVTLSCSPISGHRSVSWYQQTPGQGLQFLFEYFSETQRNKGNFPGRFSGRQFSNSRSEMNVSTLELGDSALYLCASSPDRGRTDTQYFGPGTRLTVL.